The rows below give T cell receptor beta chains drawn from one sample of a study of cytomegalovirus exposure and HLA in healthy donors. Measured with immunoSEQ multiplex PCR; TCRdb has only the in-frame clones, and not every one. Of 100,000 to 150,000 clones in the sample, roughly 85% were seen once. Specimen: PBMCs. All receptors come from a boy aged 5-17 years in good health and CMV-seronegative. Both conserved end residues are part of each CDR3. Each record gives: V gene, D gene, clone size, J gene, CDR3 protein, CDR3 DNA. The D gene is left open where the match is weak. Expanded clones get a size class; other rows say once, few or many, or leave the size out.

v_call: TRBV4-2; d_call: TRBD1; clone_size: -; j_call: TRBJ2-1; cdr3_aa: CASSQSRQGVNEQFF; cdr3_nt: TGTGCCAGCAGCCAGTCCAGACAGGGAGTCAATGAGCAGTTCTTC
v_call: TRBV5-1; d_call: -; clone_size: once; j_call: TRBJ2-5; cdr3_aa: CASSLVPGGAQETQYF; cdr3_nt: TGCGCCAGCAGCTTGGTCCCTGGCGGGGCTCAAGAGACCCAGTACTTC
v_call: TRBV7-2; d_call: TRBD2; clone_size: -; j_call: TRBJ2-7; cdr3_aa: CASSPPRLAGYEQYF; cdr3_nt: TGTGCCAGCAGCCCCCCCCGACTAGCGGGTTACGAGCAGTACTTC
v_call: TRBV5-1; d_call: -; clone_size: -; j_call: TRBJ2-7; cdr3_aa: CASSLGDQDRHEQYF; cdr3_nt: TGCGCCAGCAGCTTGGGCGATCAGGATAGGCACGAGCAGTACTTC
v_call: TRBV29-1; d_call: TRBD1; clone_size: once; j_call: TRBJ1-2; cdr3_aa: CSVEWGQGLDYGYTF; cdr3_nt: TGCAGCGTTGAATGGGGACAGGGGCTCGACTATGGCTACACCTTC
v_call: TRBV30; d_call: TRBD1; clone_size: -; j_call: TRBJ1-6; cdr3_aa: CAWSVRRDSNSPLHF; cdr3_nt: TGTGCCTGGAGTGTACGAAGGGACAGTAATTCACCCCTCCACTTT
v_call: TRBV5-1; d_call: TRBD1; clone_size: once; j_call: TRBJ1-1; cdr3_aa: CASSLPPGQGARAFF; cdr3_nt: TGCGCCAGCAGCTTGCCTCCAGGACAGGGGGCGCGGGCTTTCTTT
v_call: TRBV7-6; d_call: TRBD1; clone_size: -; j_call: TRBJ2-1; cdr3_aa: CASSPRQGRNEQFF; cdr3_nt: TGTGCCAGCAGCCCTAGACAGGGGAGGAATGAGCAGTTCTTC
v_call: TRBV4-1; d_call: -; clone_size: few; j_call: TRBJ1-6; cdr3_aa: CASSQGGGALSSPLHF; cdr3_nt: TGCGCCAGCAGCCAAGGAGGCGGGGCGCTTAGTTCACCCCTCCACTTT
v_call: TRBV25-1; d_call: TRBD2; clone_size: -; j_call: TRBJ2-1; cdr3_aa: CASSNGRAVDEQFF; cdr3_nt: TGTGCCAGCAGTAACGGGAGGGCCGTGGATGAGCAGTTCTTC
v_call: TRBV11-2; d_call: -; clone_size: -; j_call: TRBJ1-2; cdr3_aa: CASSPMTGFYGYTF; cdr3_nt: TGTGCCAGCAGCCCGATGACAGGCTTCTATGGCTACACCTTC
v_call: TRBV11-3; d_call: TRBD1; clone_size: -; j_call: TRBJ1-1; cdr3_aa: CASSLTGTGITLNTEAFF; cdr3_nt: TGTGCCAGCAGCTTGACCGGGACAGGGATCACTTTGAACACTGAAGCTTTCTTT
v_call: TRBV28; d_call: TRBD2; clone_size: -; j_call: TRBJ2-3; cdr3_aa: CASSLRLAGVDTQYF; cdr3_nt: TGTGCCAGCAGCCTCCGACTAGCGGGAGTGGATACGCAGTATTTT
v_call: TRBV5-4; d_call: TRBD1; clone_size: few; j_call: TRBJ2-2; cdr3_aa: CASGFGQGALTGELFF; cdr3_nt: TGTGCCAGCGGATTCGGACAGGGGGCATTGACCGGGGAGCTGTTTTTT
v_call: TRBV29-1; d_call: -; clone_size: once; j_call: TRBJ2-7; cdr3_aa: CSVDVDSTYEQYF; cdr3_nt: TGCAGCGTTGATGTGGACAGCACCTACGAGCAGTACTTC
v_call: TRBV30; d_call: -; clone_size: -; j_call: TRBJ2-3; cdr3_aa: CAWSVRRRLSTDTQYF; cdr3_nt: TGTGCCTGGAGTGTACGAAGGAGATTGAGCACAGATACGCAGTATTTT
v_call: TRBV25-1; d_call: -; clone_size: -; j_call: TRBJ1-1; cdr3_aa: CASTTHGGVWGTEAFF; cdr3_nt: TGTGCCAGCACCACGCATGGCGGGGTATGGGGGACTGAAGCTTTCTTT
v_call: TRBV6-1; d_call: TRBD1; clone_size: -; j_call: TRBJ2-7; cdr3_aa: CASSADREIASYEQYF; cdr3_nt: TGTGCCAGCAGTGCGGACAGGGAAATCGCTTCCTACGAGCAGTACTTC
v_call: TRBV6-6; d_call: -; clone_size: -; j_call: TRBJ2-3; cdr3_aa: CASSYSGGGTDTQYF; cdr3_nt: TGTGCCAGCAGTTACTCAGGGGGGGGCACAGATACGCAGTATTTT
v_call: TRBV5-4; d_call: -; clone_size: -; j_call: TRBJ2-3; cdr3_aa: CASRSYYTDTQYF; cdr3_nt: TGTGCCAGCAGAAGTTACTACACAGATACGCAGTATTTT
v_call: TRBV2; d_call: TRBD2; clone_size: -; j_call: TRBJ2-3; cdr3_aa: CASSYSGDTQYF; cdr3_nt: TGTGCCAGCAGCTATAGCGGGGATACGCAGTATTTT
v_call: TRBV29-1; d_call: TRBD1; clone_size: once; j_call: TRBJ2-7; cdr3_aa: CSVTPTGLGEQYF; cdr3_nt: TGCAGCGTTACCCCGACAGGGTTAGGCGAGCAGTACTTC
v_call: TRBV9; d_call: TRBD2; clone_size: -; j_call: TRBJ2-2; cdr3_aa: CASSPPGLDAGELFF; cdr3_nt: TGTGCCAGCAGCCCACCGGGACTAGACGCCGGGGAGCTGTTTTTT
v_call: TRBV2; d_call: TRBD2; clone_size: -; j_call: TRBJ2-3; cdr3_aa: CASSEQLAEFTDTQYF; cdr3_nt: TGTGCCAGCAGTGAGCAACTAGCGGAATTCACAGATACGCAGTATTTT
v_call: TRBV27; d_call: TRBD1; clone_size: -; j_call: TRBJ1-1; cdr3_aa: CASSTGTVEAFF; cdr3_nt: TGTGCCAGCAGTACCGGGACAGTTGAAGCTTTCTTT
v_call: TRBV4-1; d_call: -; clone_size: -; j_call: TRBJ1-4; cdr3_aa: CASSQDAVGVDEKLFF; cdr3_nt: TGCGCCAGCAGCCAAGATGCGGTAGGGGTGGATGAAAAACTGTTTTTT